This T cell receptor beta chain came from a study of blood T cell repertoires in COVID-19. Study details: Whether acute or convalescent, the COVID-19 samples came from the United States, Italy and Spain.

Assay: immunoSEQ multiplex PCR; the TCRdb copy retains only in-frame clones and omits some. The repertoire holds around 330,000 clones, with around 89% as singletons. This clone occurred a few times. Germline CDR1 is SEHNR and CDR2 is FQNEAQ (reference sequence). This CDR3 is 16 amino acids long. V was clipped by 5 bases and J by 0 bases; unmatched bases: 6. Input material: peripheral blood. The chain is built from TRBV7-9 and TRBJ1-3, with 8 bases aligning to TRBD1. The receptor comes from a woman aged 30 to 39 with COVID-19, enrolled during active disease. The CDR3: CASSDPGQASGNTIYF. As DNA, the CDR3 is TGTGCCAGCAGCGACCCGGGACAGGCCTCTGGAAACACCATATATTTT.